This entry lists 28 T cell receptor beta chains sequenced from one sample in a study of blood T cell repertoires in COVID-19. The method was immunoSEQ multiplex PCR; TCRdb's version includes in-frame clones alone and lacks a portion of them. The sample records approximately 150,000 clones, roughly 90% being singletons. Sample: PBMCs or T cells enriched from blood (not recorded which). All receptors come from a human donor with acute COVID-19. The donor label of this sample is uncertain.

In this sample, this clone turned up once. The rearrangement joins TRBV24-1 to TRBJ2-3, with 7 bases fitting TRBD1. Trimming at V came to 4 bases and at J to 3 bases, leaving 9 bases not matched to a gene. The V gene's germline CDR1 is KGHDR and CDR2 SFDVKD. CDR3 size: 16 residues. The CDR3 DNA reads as TGTGCCACCAGTGACATCGTTAAGGGGGCAACAGATACGCAGTATTTT. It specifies CATSDIVKGATDTQYF.

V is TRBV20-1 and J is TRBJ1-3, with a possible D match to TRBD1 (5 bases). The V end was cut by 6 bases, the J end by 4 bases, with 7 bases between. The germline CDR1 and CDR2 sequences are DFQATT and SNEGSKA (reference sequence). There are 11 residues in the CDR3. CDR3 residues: CSARGGNTIYF. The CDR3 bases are TGCAGTGCAAGGGGAGGAAACACCATATATTTT.

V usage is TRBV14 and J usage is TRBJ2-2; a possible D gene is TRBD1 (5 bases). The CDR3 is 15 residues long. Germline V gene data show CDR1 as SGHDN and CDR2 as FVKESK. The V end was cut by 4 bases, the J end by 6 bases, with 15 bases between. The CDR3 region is CASSLRTNGAGELFF. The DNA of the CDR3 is TGTGCCAGCAGCCTCAGGACAAATGGGGCCGGGGAGCTGTTTTTT.

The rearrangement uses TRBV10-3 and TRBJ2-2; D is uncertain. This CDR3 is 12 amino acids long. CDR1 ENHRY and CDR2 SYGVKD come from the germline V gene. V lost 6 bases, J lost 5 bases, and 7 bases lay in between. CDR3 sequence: CAIRIITGELFF. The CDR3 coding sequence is TGTGCCATCAGAATTATAACCGGGGAGCTGTTTTTT.

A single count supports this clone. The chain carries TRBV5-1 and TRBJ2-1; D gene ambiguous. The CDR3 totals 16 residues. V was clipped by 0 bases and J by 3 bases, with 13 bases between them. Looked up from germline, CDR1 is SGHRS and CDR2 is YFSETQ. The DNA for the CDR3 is TGCGCCAGCAGCTTGGCGGAGTCTGCCCTCTACAATGAGCAGTTCTTC. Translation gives CASSLAESALYNEQFF.

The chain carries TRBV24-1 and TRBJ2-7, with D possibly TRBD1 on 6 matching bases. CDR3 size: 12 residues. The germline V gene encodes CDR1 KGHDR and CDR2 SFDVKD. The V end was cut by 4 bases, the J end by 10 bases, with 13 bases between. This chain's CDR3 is CATSDLRGNQYF. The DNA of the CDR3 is TGTGCCACCAGTGACCTCAGGGGAAACCAGTACTTC.

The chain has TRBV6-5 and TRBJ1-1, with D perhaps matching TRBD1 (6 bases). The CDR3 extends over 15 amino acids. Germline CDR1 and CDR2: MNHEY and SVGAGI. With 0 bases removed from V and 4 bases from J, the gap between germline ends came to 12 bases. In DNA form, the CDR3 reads TGTGCCAGCAGTTACTCCCCTCAGGGGTTCACTGAAGCTTTCTTT. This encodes CASSYSPQGFTEAFF.

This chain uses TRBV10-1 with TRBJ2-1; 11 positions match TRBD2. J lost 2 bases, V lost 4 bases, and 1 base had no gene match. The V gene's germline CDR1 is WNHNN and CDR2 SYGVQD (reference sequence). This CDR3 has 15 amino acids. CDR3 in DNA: TGCGCCAGCAGTGTGGGACTAGCGGCCTACAATGAGCAGTTCTTC. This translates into CASSVGLAAYNEQFF.

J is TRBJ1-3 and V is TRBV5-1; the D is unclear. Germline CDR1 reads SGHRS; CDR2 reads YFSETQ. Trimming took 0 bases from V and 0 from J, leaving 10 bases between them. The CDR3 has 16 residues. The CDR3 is CASSLESAVSGNTIYF. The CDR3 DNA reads TGCGCCAGCAGCTTGGAAAGCGCAGTCTCTGGAAACACCATATATTTT.

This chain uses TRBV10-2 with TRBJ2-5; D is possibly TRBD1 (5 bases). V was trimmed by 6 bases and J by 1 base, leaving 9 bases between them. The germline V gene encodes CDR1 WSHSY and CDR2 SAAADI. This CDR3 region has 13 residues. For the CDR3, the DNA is TGCGCCAGCAGAGCAGGGCCCCAAGAGACCCAGTACTTC. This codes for CASRAGPQETQYF.

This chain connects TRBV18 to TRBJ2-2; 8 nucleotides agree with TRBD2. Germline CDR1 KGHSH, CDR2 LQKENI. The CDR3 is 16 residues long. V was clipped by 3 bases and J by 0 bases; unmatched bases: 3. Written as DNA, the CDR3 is TGTGCCAGCTCACCCAGACTAGCGCCGAACACCGGGGAGCTGTTTTTT. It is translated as CASSPRLAPNTGELFF.

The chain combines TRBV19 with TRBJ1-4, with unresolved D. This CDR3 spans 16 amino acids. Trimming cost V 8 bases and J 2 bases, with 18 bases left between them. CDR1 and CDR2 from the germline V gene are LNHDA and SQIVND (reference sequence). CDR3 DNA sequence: TGTGCCAGTCTAGATCTCCGAGGTGACACTAATGAAAAACTGTTTTTT. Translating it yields CASLDLRGDTNEKLFF.

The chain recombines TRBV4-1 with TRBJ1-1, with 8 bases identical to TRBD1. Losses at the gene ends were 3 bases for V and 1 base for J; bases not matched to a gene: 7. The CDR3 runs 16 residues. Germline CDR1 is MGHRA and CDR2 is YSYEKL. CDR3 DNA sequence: TGCGCCAGCAGCCAGTCCCCAGGGGGCCAGAACACTGAAGCTTTCTTT. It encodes CASSQSPGGQNTEAFF.

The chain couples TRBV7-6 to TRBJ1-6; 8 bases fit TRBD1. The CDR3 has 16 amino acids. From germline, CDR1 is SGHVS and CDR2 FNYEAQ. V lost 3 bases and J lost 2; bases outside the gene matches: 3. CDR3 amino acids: CASSFRTGPYNSPLHF. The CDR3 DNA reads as TGTGCCAGCAGCTTCCGGACAGGGCCCTATAATTCACCCCTCCACTTT.

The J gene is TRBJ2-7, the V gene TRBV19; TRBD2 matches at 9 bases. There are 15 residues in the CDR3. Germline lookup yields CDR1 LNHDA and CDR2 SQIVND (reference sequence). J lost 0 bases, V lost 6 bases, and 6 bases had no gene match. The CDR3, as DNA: TGTGCCAGTAGGGGGGGAGCGGGAGGCTCCTACGAGCAGTACTTC. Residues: CASRGGAGGSYEQYF.

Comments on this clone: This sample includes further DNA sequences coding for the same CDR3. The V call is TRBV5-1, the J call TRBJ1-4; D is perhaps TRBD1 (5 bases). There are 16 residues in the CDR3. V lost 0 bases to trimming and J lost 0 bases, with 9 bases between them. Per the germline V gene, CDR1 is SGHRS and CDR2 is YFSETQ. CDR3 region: CASSLAGGATNEKLFF. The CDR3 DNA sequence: TGCGCCAGCAGCTTGGCGGGAGGGGCAACTAATGAAAAACTGTTTTTT.

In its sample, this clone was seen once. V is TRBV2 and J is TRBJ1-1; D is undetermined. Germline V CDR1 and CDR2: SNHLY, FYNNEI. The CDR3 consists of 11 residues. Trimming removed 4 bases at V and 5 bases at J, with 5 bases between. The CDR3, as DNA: TGTGCCAGCAGTGCGGGTACTGAAGCTTTCTTT. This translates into CASSAGTEAFF.

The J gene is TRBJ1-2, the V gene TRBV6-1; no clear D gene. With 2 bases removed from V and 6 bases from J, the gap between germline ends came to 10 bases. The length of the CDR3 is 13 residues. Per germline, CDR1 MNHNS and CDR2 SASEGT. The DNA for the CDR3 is TGTGCCAGCAGTGAAATTCTTCCCGATGGCTACACCTTC. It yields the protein CASSEILPDGYTF.

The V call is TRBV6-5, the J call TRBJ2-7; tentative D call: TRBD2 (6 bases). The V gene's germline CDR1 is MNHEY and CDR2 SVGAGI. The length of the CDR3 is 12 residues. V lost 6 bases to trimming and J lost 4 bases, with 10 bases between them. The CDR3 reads CASRPGVYEQYF. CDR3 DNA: TGTGCCAGCAGGCCGGGAGTATACGAGCAGTACTTC.

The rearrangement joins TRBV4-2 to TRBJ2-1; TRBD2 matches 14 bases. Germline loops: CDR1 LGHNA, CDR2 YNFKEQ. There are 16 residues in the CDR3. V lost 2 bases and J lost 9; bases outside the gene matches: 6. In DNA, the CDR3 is TGTGCCAGCAGCCAACTGACTAGCGGGGGGGCAGGTGAGCAGTTCTTC. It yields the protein CASSQLTSGGAGEQFF.

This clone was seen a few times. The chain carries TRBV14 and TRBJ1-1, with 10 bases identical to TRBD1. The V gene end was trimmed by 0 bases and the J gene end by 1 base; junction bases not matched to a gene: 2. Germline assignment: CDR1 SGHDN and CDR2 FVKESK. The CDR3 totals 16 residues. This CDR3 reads CASSQDGTGENTEAFF. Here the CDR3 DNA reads TGTGCCAGCAGCCAAGATGGGACAGGGGAGAACACTGAAGCTTTCTTT.

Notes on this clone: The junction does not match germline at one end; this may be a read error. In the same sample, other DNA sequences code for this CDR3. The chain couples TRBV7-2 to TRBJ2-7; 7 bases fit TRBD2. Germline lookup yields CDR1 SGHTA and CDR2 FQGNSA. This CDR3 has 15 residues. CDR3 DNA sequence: TGTGCCAGCAGCGCCGTAAGCGGGGCCTCCTATGAGCAGTACTTC. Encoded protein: CASSAVSGASYEQYF.

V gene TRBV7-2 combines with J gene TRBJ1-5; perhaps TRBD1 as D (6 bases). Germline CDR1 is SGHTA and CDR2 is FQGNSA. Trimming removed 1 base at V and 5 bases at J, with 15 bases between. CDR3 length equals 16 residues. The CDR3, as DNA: TGTGCCAGCAGCTTAGGTTCAGGGGAGTGGGATCAGCCCCAGCATTTT. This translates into CASSLGSGEWDQPQHF. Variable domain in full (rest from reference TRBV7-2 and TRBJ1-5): GAGVSQSPSNKVTEKGKDVELRCDPISGHTALYWYRQSLGQGLEFLIYFQGNSAPDKSGLPSDRFSAERTGGSVSTLTIQRTQQEDSAVYLCASSLGSGEWDQPQHFGDGTRLSIL.

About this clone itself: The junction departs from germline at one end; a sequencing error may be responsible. In DNA form, the CDR3 reads TGTGCCAGCAGCGAAGGGGACGCGACAGGGACCTACGAGCAGTACTTC. This sequence encodes CASSEGDATGTYEQYF. This rearrangement joins TRBV2 to TRBJ2-7; 7 positions match TRBD1. Germline CDR1 is SNHLY and CDR2 is FYNNEI. This CDR3 spans 16 amino acids.

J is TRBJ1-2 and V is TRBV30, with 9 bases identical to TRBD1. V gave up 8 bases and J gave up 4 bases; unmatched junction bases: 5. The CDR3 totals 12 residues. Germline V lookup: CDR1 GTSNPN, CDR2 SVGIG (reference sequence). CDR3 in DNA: TGTGCCGGACAGGGGAACAGCTATGGCTACACCTTC. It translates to CAGQGNSYGYTF.

CDR3 protein: CAISGTGLGEQYF. For the CDR3, the DNA is TGTGCCATCAGTGGGACAGGGCTCGGGGAGCAGTACTTC. This chain joins TRBV10-3 and TRBJ2-7, with 8 bases that match TRBD1. J lost 7 bases, V lost 4 bases, and 6 bases had no gene match. CDR1 is ENHRY, CDR2 SYGVKD, per germline. The CDR3 is made up of 13 amino acids.

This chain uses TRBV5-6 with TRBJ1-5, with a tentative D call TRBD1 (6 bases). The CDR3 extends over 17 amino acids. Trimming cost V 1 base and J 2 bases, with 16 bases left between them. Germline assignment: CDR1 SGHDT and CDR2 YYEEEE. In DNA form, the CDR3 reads TGTGCCAGCAGCTTGTATCCGGGGGAGGGGGGCAATCAGCCCCAGCATTTT. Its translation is CASSLYPGEGGNQPQHF.

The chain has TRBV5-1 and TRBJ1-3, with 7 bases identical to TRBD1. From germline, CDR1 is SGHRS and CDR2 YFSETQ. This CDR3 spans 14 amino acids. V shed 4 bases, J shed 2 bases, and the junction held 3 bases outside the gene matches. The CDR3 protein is CASSPQGTGNTIYF. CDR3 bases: TGCGCCAGCAGCCCACAGGGGACTGGAAACACCATATATTTT.